The rows below give T cell receptor beta chains drawn from one sample of a study of Ad26.COV2.S vaccination and SARS-CoV-2 variants. Clones were read by immunoSEQ multiplex PCR, and TCRdb kept only the in-frame ones, dropping some. The table has approximately 250,000 clones, roughly 85% seen once. The sample consisted of peripheral blood, taken in a trial of Ad26.COV2.S vaccine versus placebo. The source is a person aged 18 to 65 who received the Ad26.COV2.S COVID-19 vaccine or a placebo. Both conserved end residues are part of each CDR3. The D gene is left open where the match is weak. Clone sizes are given selectively: once, few, many, or a class where the clone is expanded.

abundance	d_gene	j_gene	v_gene	CDR3nt	CDR3aa
-	TRBD2	TRBJ2-5	TRBV6-5	TGTGCCAGCAAGGCCGCGGGAGGGCCCCGGGAGACCCAGTACTTC	CASKAAGGPRETQYF
-	TRBD2	TRBJ2-1	TRBV5-4	TGTGCCAGCAGATCTAGCGGGAGGGTAGGTGGGAATGAGCAGTTCTTC	CASRSSGRVGGNEQFF
-	TRBD1	TRBJ2-3	TRBV24-1	TGTGCCACCGGAGAGGGGGCCCCAGATACGCAGTATTTT	CATGEGAPDTQYF
-	-	TRBJ1-1	TRBV5-1	TGCGCCAGCAGCTTAATAGCGGGAATGAACACTGAAGCTTTCTTT	CASSLIAGMNTEAFF
once	-	TRBJ1-5	TRBV6-5	TGTGCCAGCAGTTACTCCGGAGCAGGCGGTCAGCCCCAGCATTTT	CASSYSGAGGQPQHF
few	-	TRBJ2-5	TRBV7-2	TGTGCCAGCAGCTTAGGAGGGTCCCAAGAGACCCAGTACTTC	CASSLGGSQETQYF
-	TRBD2	TRBJ2-2	TRBV9	TGTGCCAGCAGCGCACGGACTAGCGGGGGGGCGAACACCGGGGAGCTGTTTTTT	CASSARTSGGANTGELFF
few	-	TRBJ1-6	TRBV6-5	TGTGCCAGCAGTTGGGGCGGAGGAAATAATTCACCCCTCCACTTT	CASSWGGGNNSPLHF
-	-	TRBJ2-3	TRBV6-1	TGTGCAGTAATGACGCAACCTAGCACAGATACGCAGTATTTT	CAVMTQPSTDTQYF
-	TRBD1	TRBJ2-7	TRBV7-2	TGTGCCAGCAGCTATCCCGGGACAGGGGTACAGTACTTC	CASSYPGTGVQYF
-	-	TRBJ1-1	TRBV6-5	TGTGCCAGCAGTCCCGCTCAGGTCCCTGAAGCTTTCTTT	CASSPAQVPEAFF
once	TRBD2	TRBJ2-3	TRBV5-4	TGTGCCAGCAGCCCACCGACTAGCGGGTACACAGATACGCAGTATTTT	CASSPPTSGYTDTQYF
-	-	TRBJ2-1	TRBV19	TGTGCCAGTAGTATATCTGATCTAGTCGAGTACAATGAGCAGTTCTTC	CASSISDLVEYNEQFF
-	-	TRBJ1-4	TRBV30	TGTGCCTGGAGTGTAGGTGGGACCAGCGAAAAACTGTTTTTT	CAWSVGGTSEKLFF
-	-	TRBJ1-6	TRBV7-2	TGTGCCAGCAGCCTCGGACGCGCTAATTCACCCCTCCACTTT	CASSLGRANSPLHF
-	TRBD2	TRBJ2-7	TRBV5-6	TGTGCCAGCAGCTTGTTAGGACTAGCTGACTACGAGCAGTACTTC	CASSLLGLADYEQYF
once	-	TRBJ1-4	TRBV5-1	TGCGCCAGCAGCTTGGGGGTGTCTAATGAAAAACTGTTTTTT	CASSLGVSNEKLFF
-	-	TRBJ1-1	TRBV5-1	TGCGCCAGCAGCTTGGGCCCGATGAACGCTGAAGCTTTCTTT	CASSLGPMNAEAFF
-	TRBD1	TRBJ1-2	TRBV24-1	TGTGCCACCCGCGGGACAGGCCCCTATGGCTACACCTTC	CATRGTGPYGYTF
once	TRBD1	TRBJ1-6	TRBV4-3	TGCGCCAGCAGCCACCCGGGACAGGTTAATTCACCCCTCCACTTT	CASSHPGQVNSPLHF
-	TRBD2	TRBJ2-1	TRBV5-1	TGCGCCAGCAGCTCGGAAGCGGGAGGGGGCTACAATGAGCAGTTCTTC	CASSSEAGGGYNEQFF
few	TRBD1	TRBJ2-3	TRBV24-1	TGTGCCACCAGTGAGCCACCGGGACAGGGTGGTGCAGATACGCAGTATTTT	CATSEPPGQGGADTQYF
once	-	TRBJ1-5	TRBV4-1	TGCGCCAGCAGCCAGTTACTTAATCATGGGCAAAAACATAGCAATCAGCCCCAGCATTTT	CASSQLLNHGQKHSNQPQHF
-	-	TRBJ1-2	TRBV14	TGTGCCAGCAGCCAAGACAGGCTCCCCTATGGCTACACCTTC	CASSQDRLPYGYTF
-	-	TRBJ1-1	TRBV7-9	TGTGCCAGCAGCTTCCCCAGGGGCTATAGCACTGAAGCTTTCTTT	CASSFPRGYSTEAFF
-	TRBD2	TRBJ2-1	TRBV24-1	TGTGCCACGAGTAGGGGACTAGAGCTTGAGCAGTTCTTC	CATSRGLELEQFF
-	TRBD1	TRBJ1-1	TRBV19	TGTGCCAGTAGTGTGCAGGGGGCTTTGGGAGCTTTCTTT	CASSVQGALGAFF
-	-	TRBJ1-1	TRBV7-9	TGTGCCAGCAGCTTAAACCTAAGGGGATCTACTGAAGCTTTCTTT	CASSLNLRGSTEAFF
-	-	TRBJ1-6	TRBV19	TGTGCCAGTAGTGCAGAGGTTGGAGGTTCACCCCTCCACTTT	CASSAEVGGSPLHF
-	TRBD1	TRBJ2-7	TRBV27	TGTGCCAGCAGGGACAGGGGGCACGAGCAGTACTTC	CASRDRGHEQYF
-	-	TRBJ1-4	TRBV30	TGTGCCTGGAGTCCCCCTGGCGGGTGGAATGAAAAACTGTTTTTT	CAWSPPGGWNEKLFF
-	-	TRBJ1-3	TRBV19	TGTGCCAGTAGTAGCGGCAACACAGGGTTTGGAAACACCATATATTTT	CASSSGNTGFGNTIYF
-	-	TRBJ2-1	TRBV7-8	TGTGCCAGCAGCTTAGCGGGGACGTACAATGAGCAGTTCTTC	CASSLAGTYNEQFF
-	TRBD1	TRBJ2-1	TRBV5-1	TGCGCCAGCAGGGACAGGGGAGGTTCCTACAATGAGCAGTTCTTC	CASRDRGGSYNEQFF
once	TRBD1	TRBJ1-2	TRBV6-5	TGTGCCAGCAGCCGGACAGGGAGCTATGGCTACACCTTC	CASSRTGSYGYTF
-	TRBD1	TRBJ2-5	TRBV24-1	TGTGCCACCAGTGAGTGGGACAGGGGGCGAGAGACCCAGTACTTC	CATSEWDRGRETQYF
-	-	TRBJ2-6	TRBV6-2/TRBV6-3	TGTGCCAGCAGTTACCTCTCTGGGGCCAACGTCCTGACTTTC	CASSYLSGANVLTF
-	-	TRBJ2-5	TRBV7-9	TGTGCCAGCAACTTCGGGGGTTTGGTTGAGACCCAGTACTTC	CASNFGGLVETQYF
-	TRBD2	TRBJ2-1	TRBV29-1	TGCAGCGTAAGAGCGGGAGGTCTCAATGAGCAGTTCTTC	CSVRAGGLNEQFF
once	-	TRBJ1-1	TRBV30	TGTGCCTGGGGGAGGGGCATGAACACTGAAGCTTTCTTT	CAWGRGMNTEAFF
-	-	TRBJ2-3	TRBV7-2	TGTGCCAGCAGCTTCGACAGCTCCAGGGATACGCAGTATTTT	CASSFDSSRDTQYF
-	-	TRBJ2-3	TRBV30	TGTGCCTGGAGTGTAAGGGGGGCCCGCACAGATACGCAGTATTTT	CAWSVRGARTDTQYF
-	-	TRBJ2-1	TRBV6-5	TGTGCCAGCAGAACAGAATCCTTTTACAATGAGCAGTTCTTC	CASRTESFYNEQFF
-	-	TRBJ1-1	TRBV11-3	TGTGCCAGCAGCTTCCAAGAGAACACTGAAGCTTTCTTT	CASSFQENTEAFF
few	-	TRBJ2-4	TRBV29-1	TGCAGCGTTGGGACAGCCAAAAACATTCAGTACTTC	CSVGTAKNIQYF